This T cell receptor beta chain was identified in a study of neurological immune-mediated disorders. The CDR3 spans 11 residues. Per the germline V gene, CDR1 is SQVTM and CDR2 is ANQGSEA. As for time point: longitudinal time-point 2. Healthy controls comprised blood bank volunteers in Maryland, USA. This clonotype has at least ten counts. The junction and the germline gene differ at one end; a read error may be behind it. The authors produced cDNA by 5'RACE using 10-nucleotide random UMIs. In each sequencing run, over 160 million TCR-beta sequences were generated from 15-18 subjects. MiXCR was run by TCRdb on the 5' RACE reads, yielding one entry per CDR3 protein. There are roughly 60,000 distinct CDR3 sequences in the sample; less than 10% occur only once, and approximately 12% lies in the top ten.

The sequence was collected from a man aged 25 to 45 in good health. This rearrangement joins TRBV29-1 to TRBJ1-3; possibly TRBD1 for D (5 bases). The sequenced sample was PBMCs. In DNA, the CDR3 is TGCAGCGTTGGATCCTCGGGGCTCACACATTTT. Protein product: CSVGSSGLTHF.